Described below is a single T cell receptor beta chain sequence and its context. In TCRdb, the 5' RACE reads were re-called with MiXCR into one record per CDR3 protein. In the table there are about 390,000 distinct CDR3 sequences, about 16% of which are singletons. These data come from a study of T-cell memory formation after mild COVID-19. This TCR was sampled from a man younger than 30 who had mild COVID-19 (a few samples of this study predate the infection). Cell type and time point are not known. The sequencing sample was made of PBMCs or a T cell subset sorted from them (not recorded which).

CDR3: CASSFSGGAGEETQYF. DNA for the CDR3: TGTGCCAGCAGCTTTAGCGGGGGGGCAGGGGAGGAGACCCAGTACTTC. The gene calls are TRBV7-6 and TRBJ2-5, with 11 nucleotides matching TRBD2. The V gene end was trimmed by 3 bases and the J gene end by 5 bases; junction bases not matched to a gene: 8. The CDR3 is 16 amino acids. Germline V lookup: CDR1 SGHVS, CDR2 FNYEAQ.